This entry is about one TCR beta chain. Its antigen is undetermined. Focal radiation and CTLA-4 blockade (ipilimumab) were tested in chemo-refractory metastatic non-small-cell lung cancer patients. The data are from a study of radiotherapy plus CTLA-4 blockade in lung cancer. At the level of the study: With over 25% of patients having disease control, objective responses were seen in about 19%.

Trimming pared 6 bases from V and 3 bases from J, leaving 14 bases between. This CDR3 region has 14 residues. Germline V gives CDR1 KGHSH, CDR2 LQKENI. General observations from the study: Increased serum interferon-beta after radiation also reportedly predicted response strongly. Tumor-derived TCR clones expanded in blood after radiotherapy plus ipilimumab.

Profiled with immunoSEQ multiplex PCR; TCRdb holds only in-frame clones, not every one. The repertoire holds around 55,000 clones, with roughly 79% as singletons. The sequence was collected from a human donor with non-small cell lung cancer whose response to radiotherapy plus ipilimumab could not be evaluated. The chain recombines TRBV18 with TRBJ1-1; weak D call: TRBD1 (5 bases). The sample in question was peripheral blood, obtained from a patient treated with radiotherapy plus ipilimumab. The CDR3 protein is CASSRSGGDTEAFF. CDR3 coding DNA: TGTGCCAGCTCTCGCTCCGGGGGGGACACTGAAGCTTTCTTT.